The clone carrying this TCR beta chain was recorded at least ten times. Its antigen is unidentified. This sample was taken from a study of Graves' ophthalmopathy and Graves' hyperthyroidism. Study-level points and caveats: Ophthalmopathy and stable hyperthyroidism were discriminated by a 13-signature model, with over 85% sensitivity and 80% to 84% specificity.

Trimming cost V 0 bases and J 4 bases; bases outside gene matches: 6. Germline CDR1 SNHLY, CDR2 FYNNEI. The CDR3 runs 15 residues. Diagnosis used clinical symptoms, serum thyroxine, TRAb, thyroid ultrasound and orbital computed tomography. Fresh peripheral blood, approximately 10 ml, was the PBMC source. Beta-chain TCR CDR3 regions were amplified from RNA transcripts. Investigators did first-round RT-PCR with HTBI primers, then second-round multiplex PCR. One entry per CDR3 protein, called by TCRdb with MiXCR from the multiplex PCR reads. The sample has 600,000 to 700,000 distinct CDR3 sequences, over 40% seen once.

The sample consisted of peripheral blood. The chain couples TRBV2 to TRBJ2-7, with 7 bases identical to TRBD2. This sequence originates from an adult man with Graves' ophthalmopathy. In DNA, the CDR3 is TGTGCCAGCAGTGAAGCGACGGGAGGAGATTACGAGCAGTACTTC. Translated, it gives CASSEATGGDYEQYF.